This T cell receptor beta chain was observed in a study of CD8+ T cells in alopecia areata. Treatment noted: oral pan-JAK inhibitor, 5-10 mg twice daily. PBMCs provided sorted CD4+ and CD8+ T cells. Investigators isolated RNA and reverse transcribed it into cDNA to act as the sequencing template. TCRdb's table, derived via immunoSEQ multiplex PCR, lists solely in-frame clones and lacks some. The sample consists of 180,000 or so clones, around 49% of them appearing once. The CDR3 has 16 residues. The junction had 8 bases not matched to a gene; V was cut back by 2 bases and J by 6 bases. CDR1 and CDR2 from the germline V gene are LGHNA and YSLEER. This clone appeared a few times.

The clonotype comes from a human donor with alopecia areata. This chain uses TRBV4-3 with TRBJ1-4, with 8 bases lining up with TRBD1. Here the sequenced sample was CD8+ T cells sorted from blood, taken between weeks 51 and 52, from a patient treated with tofacitinib. The CDR3 reads CASSQLPGQEDEKLFF. In DNA form, the CDR3 reads TGCGCCAGCAGCCAACTTCCGGGACAGGAGGATGAAAAACTGTTTTTT.